Below, 14 T cell receptor beta chains from the same sample are listed, as sequenced in a study of EBV T-cell therapy then PD-1 blockade in nasopharyngeal carcinoma. Treatment denoted: AdE1-LMPpoly-expanded autologous EBV-specific T-cell therapy followed by anti-PD-1 nivolumab. No antigen has been assigned to these receptors. Clones were sequenced by immunoSEQ multiplex PCR, and TCRdb holds only the in-frame ones, with some missing. The sample consists of fewer than 25,000 clones, about 87% of them appearing once. Sequences were derived from CD8+ T cells from blood, sampled around day 65 from a patient whose treatment included autologous EBV-specific T cells and nivolumab. The receptors here all came from a man between 40 and 49 years old with nasopharyngeal carcinoma.

J is TRBJ2-2 and V is TRBV6-6; D is possibly TRBD1 (6 bases). The ends were cut back, 2 bases at V and 4 bases at J, with 8 bases in the middle. Germline V lookup: CDR1 MNHNY, CDR2 SVGAGI (reference sequence). The CDR3 length is 14 residues. This CDR3 is CASSYETGTGELFF. The DNA of the CDR3 is TGTGCCAGCAGTTACGAGACAGGCACCGGGGAGCTGTTTTTT.

This chain connects TRBV6-6 to TRBJ2-5, with 7 positions matching TRBD1. The ends lost 5 bases at V and 0 bases at J; junction bases unmatched: 3. Germline values: CDR1 MNHNY, CDR2 SVGAGI (reference sequence). The CDR3 runs 14 residues. The CDR3 DNA follows: TGTGCCAGCAGTCGACAGGGTAACCAAGAGACCCAGTACTTC. It encodes CASSRQGNQETQYF.

Of note for this clone: The same CDR3 can be traced to other DNA sequences in this sample. The chain links TRBV6-4 to TRBJ2-1, with D possibly being TRBD1 (6 bases). Trimming removed 2 bases at V and 4 bases at J, with 6 bases between. Germline lookup yields CDR1 MRHNA and CDR2 SNTAGT. This CDR3 is 13 amino acids long. CDR3 sequence: CASSDRGYNEQFF. The DNA for the CDR3 is TGTGCCAGCAGTGACAGGGGGTACAATGAGCAGTTCTTC.

This rearrangement joins TRBV28 to TRBJ1-6; tentative D call: TRBD1 (5 bases). In germline, CDR1 is MDHEN, CDR2 SYDVKM. The ends were cut back, 8 bases at V and 0 bases at J, with 14 bases in the middle. CDR3 length: 16 residues. This chain's CDR3 is CASSRQSFSYNSPLHF. The CDR3 DNA follows: TGTGCCAGCTCCAGACAGTCTTTCTCCTATAATTCACCCCTCCACTTT.

This clone was observed once. The chain is built from TRBV11-1 and TRBJ2-7, with 8 bases lining up with TRBD2. CDR1 and CDR2 (germline): SGHAT, FQDESV (reference sequence). V was clipped by 2 bases and J by 3 bases; unmatched bases: 9. CDR3 size: 16 residues. CDR3 sequence: CASSLPTREGYYEQYF. The CDR3 DNA sequence: TGTGCCAGCAGCTTACCCACCCGGGAGGGCTACTACGAGCAGTACTTC.

The CDR3 DNA reads TGCGCCAGCAGCTTGGCCTTGCGGGGACCCTCCCCCTACGAGCAGTACTTC. It yields the protein CASSLALRGPSPYEQYF. The V call is TRBV5-1, the J call TRBJ2-7; possible D gene TRBD2, 6 bases. The V end was cut by 0 bases, the J end by 2 bases, with 18 bases between. Germline V gene data show CDR1 as SGHRS and CDR2 as YFSETQ. CDR3 length equals 17 residues.

The chain recombines TRBV5-6 with TRBJ1-2; TRBD1 is a possible D gene (5 bases). Trimming removed 3 bases from V and 8 bases from J, with 20 bases in between. The CDR3 consists of 15 residues. Per germline, CDR1 SGHDT and CDR2 YYEEEE. The CDR3 coding sequence is TGTGCCAGCAGCTGGGGGACGCGAGGGTTTGAGGGCTACACCTTC. Translated: CASSWGTRGFEGYTF.

The chain combines TRBV27 with TRBJ2-7; D may be TRBD1 or TRBD2 (6 bases each). Looked up from germline, CDR1 is MNHEY and CDR2 is SMNVEV (reference sequence). CDR3 length: 16 residues. V lost 5 bases and J 3 bases, leaving 20 bases between the germline ends. The CDR3 protein is CASSPGTPAGVYEQYF. CDR3 sequence (DNA): TGTGCCAGCAGTCCGGGGACTCCCGCAGGGGTCTACGAGCAGTACTTC.

As concerns this clone: Other DNA sequences in this specimen translate into the identical CDR3. V usage is TRBV6-2 or TRBV6-3 and J usage is TRBJ2-7; either TRBD1 or TRBD2 may fit D (5 bases each). Germline lookup yields CDR1 MNHEY and CDR2 SVGEGT. CDR3 length: 11 amino acids. V was trimmed by 6 bases and J by 4 bases, leaving 7 bases between them. For the CDR3, the DNA is TGTGCCAGCAGCTGGGGGTACGAGCAGTACTTC. Translating it yields CASSWGYEQYF.

The rearrangement links TRBV6-1 to TRBJ1-2; 8 bases are a match to TRBD1. CDR1 and CDR2 (germline): MNHNS, SASEGT. The J segment lost 8 bases and the V segment lost 3 bases, leaving 11 bases of the junction unmatched. The CDR3 has 15 residues. The CDR3 coding sequence is TGTGCCAGCAGTGAGACAGGGGACTCCGGTCGGGGCTACACCTTC. It specifies CASSETGDSGRGYTF.

As DNA, the CDR3 is TGTGCCAGCACCTCGGGACACCAAGAGACCCAGTACTTC. Translation: CASTSGHQETQYF. The chain joins TRBV6-5 to TRBJ2-5; D possibly matches TRBD1 or TRBD2 (5 bases each). Germline V gives CDR1 MNHEY, CDR2 SVGAGI. The CDR3 is 13 residues long. V lost 7 bases and J lost 0, with 9 bases in between.

J is TRBJ2-7 and V is TRBV7-9; no clear D. Germline V CDR1 and CDR2: SEHNR, FQNEAQ (reference sequence). This CDR3 comprises 14 residues. Trimming cost V 2 bases and J 4 bases, with 12 bases left between them. The CDR3 region is CASSLLSWDYEQYF. CDR3 DNA sequence: TGTGCCAGCAGCTTATTGTCATGGGATTACGAGCAGTACTTC.

The chain links TRBV5-4 to TRBJ2-7; D is ambiguous. Germline V gives CDR1 SGHNT, CDR2 YYREEE (reference sequence). Trimming shortened V by 2 bases and J by 1 base, and 7 bases separated the two germline ends. The CDR3 totals 13 residues. For the CDR3, the DNA is TGTGCCAGCAGCTTTGGCAGATCCTACGAGCAGTACTTC. Translated, it gives CASSFGRSYEQYF.

The genes are TRBV4-3 and TRBJ1-2; 12 nucleotides match TRBD1. The germline V gene encodes CDR1 LGHNA and CDR2 YSLEER. The length of the CDR3 is 16 residues. Losses at the gene ends were 3 bases for V and 2 bases for J; bases not matched to a gene: 4. The CDR3 region has the DNA TGCGCCAGCAGCCAGCCAGGGACAGGGGGCAACTATGGCTACACCTTC. This encodes CASSQPGTGGNYGYTF.